This T cell receptor beta chain originates from a study of cytomegalovirus exposure and HLA in healthy donors. The donors were members of the validation cohort comprising 120 subjects, separate from the roughly 670-subject first cohort. Study outcomes and limitations: Around 160 TCR beta chains were listed as cytomegalovirus-associated. With high specificity and sensitivity, the classifier reportedly diagnosed cytomegalovirus status. Subsequent analysis showed first-cohort TCR clusters tending to co-occur in about 110 validation repertoires.

Produced via immunoSEQ multiplex PCR; TCRdb's table is partial and in-frame only. The sample consists of about 150,000 clones, about 86% of them appearing once. In regard to this clone: Its specificity is unknown.

Source material: PBMCs. The sequence was obtained from a man aged 18 to 29 in good health and CMV-seropositive.

The CDR3 is CASSYSQRGEQYF. The CDR3 nucleotides are TGTGCCAGCAGTTACTCTCAGCGCGGCGAGCAGTACTTC. This chain links TRBV6-5 with TRBJ2-7, with D hard to call. The germline gives CDR1 MNHEY, CDR2 SVGAGI. V dropped 0 bases and J dropped 6 bases, with 9 bases sitting between them. This CDR3 comprises 13 residues.